The T cell receptor beta chain under discussion was sequenced for a study of shared clonotypes between healthy human individuals. This table comes from immunoSEQ multiplex PCR, and its TCRdb copy is limited to in-frame clones, with some not included. The sample carries around 700,000 clones, approximately 73% recorded once. Trimming took off 5 bases at V and 7 bases at J, with 9 bases between the two ends. From germline, CDR1 is MDHEN and CDR2 SYDVKM. The CDR3 runs 11 residues. The chain recombines TRBV28 with TRBJ2-7; D ambiguous. The sequencing input was memory CD4+ T cells sorted from blood. Subset here: CD45RA-negative fraction. The sequence came from a woman in her thirties in good health. CDR3 sequence: CASSQGIEQYF. CDR3 sequence (DNA): TGTGCCAGCAGTCAAGGTATAGAGCAGTACTTC. Together with reference TRBV28 and TRBJ2-7, the CDR3 gives the full variable domain: DVKVTQSSRYLVKRTGEKVFLECVQDMDHENMFWYRQDPGLGLRLIYFSYDVKMKEKGDIPEGYSVSREKKERFSLILESASTNQTSMYLCASSQGIEQYFGPGTRLTVT.